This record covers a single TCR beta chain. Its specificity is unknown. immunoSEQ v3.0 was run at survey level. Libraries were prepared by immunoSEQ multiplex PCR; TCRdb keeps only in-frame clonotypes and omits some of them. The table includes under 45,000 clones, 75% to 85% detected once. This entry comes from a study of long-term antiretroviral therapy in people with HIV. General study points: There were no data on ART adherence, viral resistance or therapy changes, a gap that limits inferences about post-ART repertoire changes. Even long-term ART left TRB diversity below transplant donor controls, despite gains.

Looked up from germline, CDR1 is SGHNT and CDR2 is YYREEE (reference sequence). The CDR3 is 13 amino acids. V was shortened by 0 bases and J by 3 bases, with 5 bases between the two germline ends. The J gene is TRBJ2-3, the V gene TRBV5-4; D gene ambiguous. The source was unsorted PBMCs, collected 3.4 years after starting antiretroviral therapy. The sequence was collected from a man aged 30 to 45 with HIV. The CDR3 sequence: CASSLDPTDTQYF. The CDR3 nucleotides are TGTGCCAGCAGCTTGGATCCGACAGATACGCAGTATTTT.